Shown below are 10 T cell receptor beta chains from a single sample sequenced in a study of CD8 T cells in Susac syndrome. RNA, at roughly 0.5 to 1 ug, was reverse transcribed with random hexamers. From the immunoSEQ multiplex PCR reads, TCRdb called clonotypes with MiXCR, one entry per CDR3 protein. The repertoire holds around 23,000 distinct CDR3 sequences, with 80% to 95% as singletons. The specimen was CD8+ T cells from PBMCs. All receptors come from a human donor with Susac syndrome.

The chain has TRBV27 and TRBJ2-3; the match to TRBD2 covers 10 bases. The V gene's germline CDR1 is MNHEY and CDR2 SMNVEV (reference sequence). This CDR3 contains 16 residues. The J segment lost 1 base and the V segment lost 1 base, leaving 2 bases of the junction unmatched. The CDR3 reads CASSLLLAGGTDTQYF. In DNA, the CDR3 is TGTGCCAGCAGTTTATTGCTAGCGGGGGGCACAGATACGCAGTATTTT.

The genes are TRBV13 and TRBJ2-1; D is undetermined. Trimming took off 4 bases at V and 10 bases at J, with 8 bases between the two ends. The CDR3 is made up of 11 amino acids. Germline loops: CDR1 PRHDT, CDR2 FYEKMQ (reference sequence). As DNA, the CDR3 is TGTGCCAGCAGCTACCAGAAGGAGCAGTTCTTC. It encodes CASSYQKEQFF. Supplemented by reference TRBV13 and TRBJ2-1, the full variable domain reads AAGVIQSPRHLIKEKRETATLKCYPIPRHDTVYWYQQGPGQDPQFLISFYEKMQSDKGSIPDRFSAQQFSDYHSELNMSSLELGDSALYFCASSYQKEQFFGPGTRLTVL.

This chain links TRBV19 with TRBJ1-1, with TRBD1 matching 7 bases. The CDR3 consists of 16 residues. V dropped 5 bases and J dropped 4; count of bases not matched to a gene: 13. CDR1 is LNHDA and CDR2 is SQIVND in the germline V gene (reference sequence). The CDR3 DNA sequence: TGTGCCAGTAGTGCTGACATCCCCGCAGGGGGCACTGAAGCTTTCTTT. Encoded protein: CASSADIPAGGTEAFF.

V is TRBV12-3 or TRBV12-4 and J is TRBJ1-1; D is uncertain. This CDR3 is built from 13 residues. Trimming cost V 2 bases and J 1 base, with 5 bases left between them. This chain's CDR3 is CASSLTGNTEAFF. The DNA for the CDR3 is TGTGCCAGCAGTTTAACGGGGAACACTGAAGCTTTCTTT.

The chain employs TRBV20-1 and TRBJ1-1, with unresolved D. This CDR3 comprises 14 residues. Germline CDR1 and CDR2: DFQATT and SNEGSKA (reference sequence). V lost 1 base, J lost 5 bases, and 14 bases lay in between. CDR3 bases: TGCAGTGCTAGAGTCCGGGAGCGGGGAACTGAAGCTTTCTTT. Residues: CSARVRERGTEAFF.

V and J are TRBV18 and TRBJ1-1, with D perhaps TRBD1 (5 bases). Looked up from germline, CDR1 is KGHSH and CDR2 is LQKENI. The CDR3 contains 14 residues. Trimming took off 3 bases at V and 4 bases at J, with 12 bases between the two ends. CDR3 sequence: CASSPGPGSTEAFF. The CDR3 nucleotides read TGTGCCAGCTCACCGGGGCCAGGATCCACTGAAGCTTTCTTT.

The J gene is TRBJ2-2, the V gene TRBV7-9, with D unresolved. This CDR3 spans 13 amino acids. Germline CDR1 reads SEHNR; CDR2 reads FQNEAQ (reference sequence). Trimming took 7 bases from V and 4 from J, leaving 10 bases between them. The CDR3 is CASKHRVTGELFF. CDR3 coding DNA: TGTGCCAGCAAACACAGAGTCACCGGGGAGCTGTTTTTT.

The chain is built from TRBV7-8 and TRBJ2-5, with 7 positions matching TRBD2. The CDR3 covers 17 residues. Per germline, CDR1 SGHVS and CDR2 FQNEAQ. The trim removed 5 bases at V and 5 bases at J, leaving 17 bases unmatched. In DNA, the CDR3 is TGTGCCAGCAGCCTAAATCCCTCGGGGGGTCTTGTGGAGACCCAGTACTTC. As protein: CASSLNPSGGLVETQYF.

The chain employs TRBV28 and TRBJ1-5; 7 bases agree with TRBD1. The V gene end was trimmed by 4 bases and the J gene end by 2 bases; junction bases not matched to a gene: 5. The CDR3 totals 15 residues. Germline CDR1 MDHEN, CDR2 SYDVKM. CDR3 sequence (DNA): TGTGCCAGCAGTTCACAGGGGACGGGCAATCAGCCCCAGCATTTT. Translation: CASSSQGTGNQPQHF.

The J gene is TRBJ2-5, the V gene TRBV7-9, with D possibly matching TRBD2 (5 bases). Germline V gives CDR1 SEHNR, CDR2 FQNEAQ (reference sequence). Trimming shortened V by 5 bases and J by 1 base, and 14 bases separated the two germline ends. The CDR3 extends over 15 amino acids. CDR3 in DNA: TGTGCCAGCAGCCCGGTGGAGGCCCCCCAAGAGACCCAGTACTTC. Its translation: CASSPVEAPQETQYF.